This record looks at one T cell receptor (beta chain) sequence and its context. CDR1 is SGHNT, CDR2 YYREEE, per germline (reference sequence). V lost 4 bases, J lost 4 bases, and 9 bases stayed unmatched. The CDR3 is 15 amino acids. TCRdb itself ran the multiplex PCR reads through MiXCR, one entry per CDR3 protein. The repertoire consists of tens of thousands of distinct CDR3 sequences, with 36% occurring once and the leading ten covering approximately 11%. The data are from a study of breast tumors, draining lymph nodes, adjacent tissues. This sequence originates from a female donor with breast cancer. Some clones in this sample may be carry-over from other donors' samples. Input material: breast tumor tissue. This rearrangement joins TRBV5-4 to TRBJ2-5, with TRBD2 matching 8 bases. CDR3 loop: CASSGQAGELETQYF. CDR3 in DNA: TGTGCCAGCAGCGGGCAAGCGGGAGAGTTAGAGACCCAGTACTTC.